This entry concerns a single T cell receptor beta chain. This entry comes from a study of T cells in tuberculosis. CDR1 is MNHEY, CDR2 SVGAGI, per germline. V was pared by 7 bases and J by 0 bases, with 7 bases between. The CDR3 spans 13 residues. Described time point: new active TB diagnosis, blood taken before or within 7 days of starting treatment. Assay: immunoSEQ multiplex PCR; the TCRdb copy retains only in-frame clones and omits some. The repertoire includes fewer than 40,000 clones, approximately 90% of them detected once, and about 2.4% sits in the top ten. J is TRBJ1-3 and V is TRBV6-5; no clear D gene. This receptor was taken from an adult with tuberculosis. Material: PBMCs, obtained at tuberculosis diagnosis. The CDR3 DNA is TGTGCCAGCACCCCGAGCTCTGGAAACACCATATATTTT. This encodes CASTPSSGNTIYF.